This T cell receptor (beta chain) originates from a study of identical twins (dated by TCRdb to 2015 to 2016). About the study as a whole: To test whether fetal clonotypes persist, this study deep-sequenced TCR alpha and beta repertoires from monozygotic twins, from unrelated adults of various ages, and from cord blood. Replicate twin experiments were performed at different times using different library preparation protocols to rule out contamination. Overall study results and their limits: Zero-insertion analyses could be partly confounded by invariant T cells such as MAIT and iNKT, although diverse VJ usage argued against such confounding for most clonotypes. In monozygotic twins, out-of-frame TCR alpha sharing was systematically underestimated by recombination models, although the models agreed with sharing between unrelated individuals. Abundant cord blood beta clonotypes had fewer insertions, young adult naive repertoires showed a similar but weaker trend, and memory repertoires showed no such trend. A weaker excess of twin sharing was found in beta out-of-frame sequences because the signal-to-noise ratio was lowered by fewer shared sequences. Because the same donors could not be followed over many years, the conclusions depended on cross-sectional statistical analysis. Compared with coincidental sharing between unrelated individuals, out-of-frame TCR alpha sequences shared between twins had an excess of sequences with low generation probability.

Library preparation was by 5' RACE. Sequencer: Illumina HiSeq 2000. Template switching added a universal primer binding site, and the final cDNA carried a unique molecular identifier that allowed TCR cDNA molecules to be counted accurately. Specific primers in the conserved constant-segment region were used to synthesize first-strand cDNA for TCR alpha and beta chains. To control for contamination, every cDNA library was double barcoded, receiving both a SMART-Mk sample barcode and Illumina barcodes. TruSeq adapter sequences along with Illumina sample barcodes were introduced in two successive PCR steps. The Illumina HiSeq platform was used with custom primers to sequence TCR alpha and beta cDNA libraries. Under the source paper's analysis protocol: Raw reads were processed with MiGEC to extract unique molecular identifiers, and MiXCR was used to determine CDR3 positions. For each individual, recombination models were inferred using an EM algorithm with the repgenHMM and IGoR tools. Shared clonotypes were analyzed with the tcR package in R, and sharing was normalized by the product of cloneset sizes. To study raw recombination without the effects of thymic and clonal selection, out-of-frame nonproductive sequences were analyzed. TCRdb trimmed public reads at Q25 via fastp, called clones via MiXCR and kept in-frame beta chains. CDR3 protein duplicates are merged, each entry listing the most common genes and DNA. The V and J calls and clone size are TCRdb's, not the authors'. The sample records 500,000 or so distinct CDR3 sequences, 13% to 15% of which are singletons. The ten largest clones add up to roughly 0.56% of the sample.

Every donor was a healthy Caucasian. Three pairs of female monozygotic twins, all aged roughly 18 to 29 years, made up the twin cohort. CD4+ and CD8+ T cell populations were isolated with positive isolation kits from Invitrogen. The CDR3 runs 14 residues from the cysteine to the phenylalanine. This entry keeps only the CDR3 DNA: 42 bases, framed from base 1. The germline V gene supplies CDR1 MNHEY and CDR2 SVGAGI. Germline trimming amounts to 4 bases on V and 2 bases on J, with 4 as the count of junction bases outside the gene matches. A few counts support this clonotype. The antigen this receptor binds is unknown. No base quality information exists; no much larger clone differs at one position. In addition, the sample was reused for a study of yellow fever vaccine responses in identical twins. From the second report: According to the authors, in identical twins the way T cells responded to vaccination appeared partly convergent and partly personalized. In the study, vaccine-responding T cell clones were precisely tracked in identical twins.

What was sequenced was CD4+ T cells sorted from blood. This clonotype was obtained from a woman aged 18-35 years in good health. This receptor chain uses TRBV6-5 and TRBJ2-7; 8 middle bases align to TRBD1. The CDR3 region reads CASSSWTGPYEQYF. Read as DNA, the sequence is TGTGCCAGCAGTTCATGGACAGGGCCCTACGAGCAGTACTTC.